This section outlines one T cell receptor (beta chain) sequence together with its context. The antigen is unknown. TCRdb keeps only in-frame clones here, not all; method: immunoSEQ multiplex PCR. The sample lists some 150,000 clones, 90% occurring once. The data derive from a study of T cell responses to AZD1222 COVID-19 vaccine. The study, taken as a whole, reports: A mostly white British donor set with more females was recruited, and clonal diversity was possibly underestimated.

Germline V gives CDR1 SGHVS, CDR2 FQNEAQ. The CDR3 extends over 13 amino acids. The V end lost 5 bases, the J end lost 1 base, and 9 bases lay between the germline ends. This sequence originates from an adult who received the AZD1222 COVID-19 vaccine. The gene calls are TRBV7-8 and TRBJ2-7; D is ambiguous. The source material was peripheral blood, sampled 28 days after the second AZD1222 dose. CDR3 DNA: TGTGCCAGCAGCCTCGTGGTATCCTACGAGCAGTACTTC. Protein product: CASSLVVSYEQYF. Full variable domain (outside the CDR3, taken from reference TRBV7-8 and TRBJ2-7): GAGVSQSPRYKVAKRGQDVALRCDPISGHVSLFWYQQALGQGPEFLTYFQNEAQLDKSGLPSDRFFAERPEGSVSTLKIQRTQQEDSAVYLCASSLVVSYEQYFGPGTRLTVT.